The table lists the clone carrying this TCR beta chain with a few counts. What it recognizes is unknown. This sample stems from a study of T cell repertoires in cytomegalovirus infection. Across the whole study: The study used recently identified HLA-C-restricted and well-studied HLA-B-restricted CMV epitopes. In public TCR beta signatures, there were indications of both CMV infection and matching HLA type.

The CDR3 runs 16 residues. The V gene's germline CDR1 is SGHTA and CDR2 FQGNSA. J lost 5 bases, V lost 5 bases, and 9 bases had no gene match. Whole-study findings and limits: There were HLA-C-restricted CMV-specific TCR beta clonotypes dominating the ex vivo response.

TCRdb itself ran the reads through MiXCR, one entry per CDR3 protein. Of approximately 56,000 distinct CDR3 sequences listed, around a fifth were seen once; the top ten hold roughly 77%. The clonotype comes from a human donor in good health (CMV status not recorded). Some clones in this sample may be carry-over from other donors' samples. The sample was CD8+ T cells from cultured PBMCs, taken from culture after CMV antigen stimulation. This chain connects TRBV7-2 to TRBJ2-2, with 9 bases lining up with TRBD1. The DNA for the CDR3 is TGTGCCAGCAGCCCGAAAGGACAGGGGAATACCGGGGAGCTGTTTTTT. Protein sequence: CASSPKGQGNTGELFF.